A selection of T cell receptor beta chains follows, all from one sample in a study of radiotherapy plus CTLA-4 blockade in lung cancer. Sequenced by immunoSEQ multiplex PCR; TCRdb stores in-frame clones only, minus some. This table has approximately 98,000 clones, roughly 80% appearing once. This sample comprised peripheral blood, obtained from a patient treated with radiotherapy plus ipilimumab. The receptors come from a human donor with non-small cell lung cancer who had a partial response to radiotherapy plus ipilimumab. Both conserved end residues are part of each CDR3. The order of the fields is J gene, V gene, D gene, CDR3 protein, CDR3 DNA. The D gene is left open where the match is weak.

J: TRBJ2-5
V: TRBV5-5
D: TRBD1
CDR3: CASSWGQQQETQYF
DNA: TGTGCCAGCAGCTGGGGACAGCAACAAGAGACCCAGTACTTC

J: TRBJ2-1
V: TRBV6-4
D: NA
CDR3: CATSGVGRGEQFF
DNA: TGTGCCACCTCAGGGGTGGGCCGAGGTGAGCAGTTCTTC

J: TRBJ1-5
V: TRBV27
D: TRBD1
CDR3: CASRDRTGVNNQPQHF
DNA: TGTGCCAGCAGAGACCGGACAGGGGTGAACAATCAGCCCCAGCATTTT

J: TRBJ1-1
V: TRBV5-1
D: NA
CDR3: CASSSGQIKGTEAFF
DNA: TGCGCCAGCAGCTCCGGACAGATCAAGGGAACGGAAGCTTTCTTT

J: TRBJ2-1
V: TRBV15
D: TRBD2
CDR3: CATSSTSRAYNEQFF
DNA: TGTGCCACCAGCTCGACTAGCAGAGCCTACAATGAGCAGTTCTTC

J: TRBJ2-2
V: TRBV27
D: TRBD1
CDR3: CASSLSPGQGASGELFF
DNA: TGTGCCAGCAGTTTATCCCCGGGACAGGGGGCAAGTGGGGAGCTGTTTTTT

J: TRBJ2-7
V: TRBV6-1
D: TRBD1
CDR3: CASWKGAGYEQYF
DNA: TGTGCCTCCTGGAAGGGGGCGGGCTACGAGCAGTACTTC

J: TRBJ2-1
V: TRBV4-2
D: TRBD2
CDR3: CASSRQLAGGPGNEQFF
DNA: TGTGCCAGCAGCCGACAGCTAGCGGGAGGGCCTGGGAATGAGCAGTTCTTC

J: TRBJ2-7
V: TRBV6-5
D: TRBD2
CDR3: CASSYWLAGGTYEQYF
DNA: TGTGCCAGCAGTTATTGGCTAGCGGGAGGCACCTACGAGCAGTACTTC

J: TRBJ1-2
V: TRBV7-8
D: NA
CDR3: CASSLRTSGYTF
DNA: TGTGCCAGCAGCTTGCGGACAAGTGGCTACACCTTC

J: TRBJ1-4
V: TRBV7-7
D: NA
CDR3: CASSAELKNEKLFF
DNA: TGTGCCAGCAGCGCTGAGTTAAAAAATGAAAAACTGTTTTTT

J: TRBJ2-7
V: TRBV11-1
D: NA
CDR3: CASSSLAGAASEQYF
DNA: TGTGCCAGCAGCTCGTTGGCGGGGGCGGCCTCCGAGCAGTACTTC

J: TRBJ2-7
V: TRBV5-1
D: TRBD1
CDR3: CASTSGTGGHEQYF
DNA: TGCGCCAGCACATCCGGGACAGGGGGCCACGAGCAGTACTTC

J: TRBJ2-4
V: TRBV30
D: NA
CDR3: CAWTPGAFNIQYF
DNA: TGTGCCTGGACGCCAGGGGCTTTTAACATTCAGTACTTC

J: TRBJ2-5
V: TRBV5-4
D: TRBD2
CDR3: CASAPRSGSLETQYF
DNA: TGTGCCAGCGCTCCCCGGAGCGGGAGTTTAGAGACCCAGTACTTC

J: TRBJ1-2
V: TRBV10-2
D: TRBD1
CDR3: CASTGTGKVYGYTF
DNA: TGCGCCAGCACGGGGACAGGGAAAGTCTATGGCTACACCTTC

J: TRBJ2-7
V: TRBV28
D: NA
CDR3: CASSLQTYEQYF
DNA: TGTGCCAGCAGTTTACAGACCTACGAGCAGTACTTC